This TCR beta chain was identified during a study of blood T cell repertoires in COVID-19 (TCRdb year 2020). About the investigation overall: Samples from collaborators originated in the United States, Italy and Spain and spanned both the acute and convalescent phases of COVID-19. The repertoires were released in a freely available public database intended as a resource for research on the immune response to SARS-CoV-2. The samples were drawn from two sources: the first 160 participants of the ongoing ImmuneRACE study, and 950 to 1,500 subjects contributed by 6 global collaborators. The material from the prospective study consisted of cDNA or gDNA derived from T cells, B-cell-depleted T cells, or PBMCs. Where available, HLA class I and class II types were obtained from metadata supplied by the sample provider rather than from assay-based typing. Sample metadata almost always included a de-identified subject ID, COVID-19 status, age in years and sex. The dataset comprised deeply sampled blood TCRbeta repertoires from subjects exposed to, actively infected with, or recovered from COVID-19.

As encoded in the germline V gene (reference sequence), CDR1 is DFQATT while CDR2 is SNEGSKA. Measured from the cysteine to the phenylalanine, the CDR3 is 11 residues long. Only the CDR3 portion is preserved as DNA: 33 bases, with reading frame beginning at the first base. Collaborating institutions collected whole blood in K2EDTA tubes following their own protocols. Collaborator samples were shipped for TCRbeta analysis as frozen whole blood, isolated PBMCs, or DNA extracted from either sample type. As regards this clone: No cognate antigen has been identified for it. One end of the junction does not line up with germline, which may come from a read error.

TCRbeta CDR3 regions were amplified from genomic DNA using the immunoSEQ Assay, a bias-controlled multiplex PCR. On the study's bioinformatics: Nucleated cell counts per sample were estimated from amplification of reference gene primers within the assay. Sequence reads were collapsed and filtered to measure the absolute abundance of every unique TCRbeta CDR3 rearrangement. For each sample, productive Simpson clonality was calculated as the square root of Simpson's diversity index over productive rearrangements. What TCRdb holds here is the immuneACCESS table cut down to in-frame rearrangements. Part of the clones is not present; checked against another copy, under half of the missing clones reflect an unresolved V gene, and the others are unexplained. Clonal size and the V and J genes are those of that table, whereas D and trimming came from the DNA. This sample has approximately 65,000 clones in its table, and approximately 80% of those were observed once. Of the sample, 15% to 20% falls within the top ten clones.

Study-wide conclusions, independent of this receptor: The quantity of clinical and demographic metadata differed by source and by participant and was supplied without curation.

The sequence derives from a man between 60 and 75 years old with acute or convalescent COVID-19. The rearranged chain carries TRBV20-1 and TRBJ1-2; 9 bases in the junction line up with TRBD1. Sequencing was done on a sample of peripheral blood. The DNA is as follows: TGCAGTGCTAGAGTCCGGGACAGGGTCCTCTTC. This translates into CSARVRDRVLF.